This is a list of T cell receptor beta chains from one sample in a study of shared clonotypes between healthy human individuals. Using immunoSEQ multiplex PCR, the repertoire was profiled, and TCRdb retains in-frame clones only, with some absent. The sample yields about 2.4 million clones, 93% seen once. The sequencing input was naive CD4+ T cells from PBMCs. The origin of the receptors is a young man in good health. Some clones in this sample may be carry-over from other donors' samples. Each CDR3 is given with its conserved first and last residue. D genes are given only for firm matches. Rows may omit the clone size; those that give it use once, few, many or a size class.

>.|TRBJ2-1|TRBV11-3|.
CASSRREGHNEQFF
TGTGCCAGCAGCCGACGCGAGGGACACAATGAGCAGTTCTTC
>.|TRBJ1-1|TRBV5-8|.
CASSLSQTEAFF
TGTGCCAGCAGCTTGTCACAGACTGAAGCTTTCTTT
>few|TRBJ1-2|TRBV9|.
CASSPGEYGYTF
TGTGCCAGCAGCCCAGGGGAATATGGCTACACCTTC
>.|TRBJ1-1|TRBV19|.
CASSEVGTEAFF
TGTGCCAGTAGTGAGGTCGGGACTGAAGCTTTCTTT
>.|TRBJ2-5|TRBV19|TRBD1
CASSRRGQGAQETQYF
TGTGCCAGTAGTAGACGGGGACAGGGGGCCCAAGAGACCCAGTACTTC
>.|TRBJ1-2|TRBV2|.
CASSEGQGGSYGYTF
TGTGCCAGCAGTGAAGGGCAGGGCGGAAGCTATGGCTACACCTTC
>.|TRBJ2-1|TRBV7-9|TRBD2
CASSFGSGRNSYNEQFF
TGTGCCAGCAGCTTCGGTAGCGGGAGGAATTCCTACAATGAGCAGTTCTTC
>.|TRBJ2-1|TRBV11-2|TRBD2
CASRHRDYYNEQFF
TGTGCCAGCAGGCACCGGGACTATTACAATGAGCAGTTCTTC
>.|TRBJ2-1|TRBV28|.
CASSGTVTNEQFF
TGTGCCAGCAGCGGGACGGTTACCAATGAGCAGTTCTTC
>once|TRBJ2-3|TRBV9|TRBD2
CASNGEGWTDTQYF
TGTGCCAGCAACGGGGAGGGATGGACAGATACGCAGTATTTT
>.|TRBJ2-1|TRBV5-1|TRBD1
CASSWLGTENEQFF
TGCGCCAGCAGCTGGCTGGGGACAGAAAATGAGCAGTTCTTC
>.|TRBJ2-5|TRBV5-1|.
CAPARAALGETQYF
TGCGCCCCAGCCCGGGCAGCCTTAGGAGAGACCCAGTACTTC
>.|TRBJ1-1|TRBV7-2|.
CASSPSGLTGTEAFF
TGTGCCAGCAGCCCCAGTGGCCTTACGGGCACTGAAGCTTTCTTT
>.|TRBJ1-3|TRBV6-1|TRBD1
CASRTGGLSGNTIYF
TGTGCCAGCAGAACAGGGGGCCTGTCTGGAAACACCATATATTTT
>.|TRBJ1-5|TRBV30|.
CALGAQGHQPQHF
TGTGCGCTTGGGGCTCAGGGACATCAGCCCCAGCATTTT
>.|TRBJ1-2|TRBV6-6|.
CASSYSYGYTF
TGTGCCAGCAGTTACTCGTATGGCTACACCTTC
>.|TRBJ2-1|TRBV11-2|.
CASSLVLASDEQFF
TGTGCCAGCAGCTTAGTCCTAGCGTCCGATGAGCAGTTCTTC
>once|TRBJ1-2|TRBV4-3|.
CASSQLRLSGDYGYTF
TGCGCCAGCAGCCAGCTACGACTTAGTGGAGACTATGGCTACACCTTC
>.|TRBJ2-3|TRBV30|.
CAWSVGTTDTQYF
TGTGCCTGGAGTGTAGGGACCACAGATACGCAGTATTTT
>.|TRBJ1-5|TRBV10-3|TRBD1
CAISEDRDGGQPQHF
TGTGCCATCAGTGAGGACAGGGATGGGGGTCAGCCCCAGCATTTT
>once|TRBJ1-3|TRBV27|.
CASSDRLSGNTIYF
TGTGCCAGCAGTGACAGACTCTCTGGAAACACCATATATTTT
>.|TRBJ2-2|TRBV30|.
CAWSRVNSGELFF
TGTGCCTGGAGCAGGGTGAATAGTGGGGAGCTGTTTTTT
>.|TRBJ1-3|TRBV7-9|.
CASSLTGHSGNTIYF
TGTGCCAGCAGCCTAACAGGCCACTCTGGAAACACCATATATTTT
>.|TRBJ2-1|TRBV18|.
CASSPGGRDFYNEQFF
TGTGCCAGCTCACCCGGGGGCAGGGACTTCTACAATGAGCAGTTCTTC
>.|TRBJ1-2|TRBV25-1|.
CASSQTLYGYTF
TGTGCCAGCAGCCAGACTCTCTATGGCTACACCTTC
>.|TRBJ1-5|TRBV28|.
CASSSTRPRGSNQPQHF
TGTGCCAGCAGTAGTACGCGGCCGCGAGGGAGCAATCAGCCCCAGCATTTT
>.|TRBJ2-3|TRBV6-1|TRBD2
CASSDRSGASTDTQYF
TGTGCCAGCAGTGACCGGAGCGGGGCCAGCACAGATACGCAGTATTTT
>once|TRBJ2-1|TRBV7-2|.
CASSPVGARGDEQFF
TGTGCCAGCAGCCCTGTGGGCGCCCGAGGGGATGAGCAGTTCTTC
>.|TRBJ1-4|TRBV5-1|TRBD1
CASSPSTSGGSSTNEKLFF
TGCGCCAGCAGCCCGAGCACTTCAGGGGGCTCATCAACTAATGAAAAACTGTTTTTT
>.|TRBJ2-3|TRBV5-4|TRBD2
CASSVGKREGRDTQYF
TGTGCCAGCAGCGTGGGGAAGCGGGAGGGCCGAGATACGCAGTATTTT
>.|TRBJ2-7|TRBV28|.
CASSARDTTAWNF
TGTGCCAGCAGTGCCCGGGACACTACCGCTTGGAACTTC
>few|TRBJ2-6|TRBV28|.
CASSVHMGANVLTF
TGTGCCAGCAGTGTCCATATGGGGGCCAACGTCCTGACTTTC
>many|TRBJ2-1|TRBV7-9|.
CASSLRDFNEQFF
TGTGCCAGCAGCCTACGGGACTTCAATGAGCAGTTCTTC
>.|TRBJ2-6|TRBV7-9|.
CASSLLGRGSSGANVLTF
TGTGCCAGCAGCTTACTTGGCAGGGGTTCGTCTGGGGCCAACGTCCTGACTTTC
>few|TRBJ2-7|TRBV5-1|TRBD1
CASSDPGQNYEQYF
TGCGCCAGCAGCGACCCGGGACAGAACTACGAGCAGTACTTC
>.|TRBJ2-7|TRBV5-1|TRBD2
CASSLGLAGAIGYEQYF
TGCGCCAGCAGCTTGGGGCTAGCGGGAGCAATCGGCTACGAGCAGTACTTC
>.|TRBJ2-7|TRBV5-1|.
CASSLFSSSPYEQYF
TGCGCCAGCAGCTTGTTCTCCTCCAGCCCCTACGAGCAGTACTTC